The rows below give T cell receptor beta chains drawn from one sample of a study of Ad26.COV2.S vaccination and SARS-CoV-2 variants. Sequenced by immunoSEQ multiplex PCR; TCRdb stores in-frame clones only, minus some. The repertoire has some 390,000 clones, approximately 90% of them found once; the top ten carry about 2%. The material was peripheral blood, obtained in a trial of Ad26.COV2.S vaccine versus placebo. The source of these receptors is a person aged 18-65 years who received the Ad26.COV2.S COVID-19 vaccine or a placebo. CDR3s include the opening cysteine and the closing phenylalanine or tryptophan. D genes are given only for firm matches. Clone size is not always given. Where it is, it says once, few, many or a class for expanded clones.

abundance	d_gene	v_gene	j_gene	CDR3nt	CDR3aa
once	.	TRBV9	TRBJ2-3	TGTGCCAGCAGCGTCACTGATACCACAGATACGCAGTATTTT	CASSVTDTTDTQYF
once	TRBD2	TRBV15	TRBJ2-3	TGTGCCACCAGCAGAGGACTAGCGGGAATAAGCACAGATACGCAGTATTTT	CATSRGLAGISTDTQYF
.	.	TRBV5-1	TRBJ2-2	TGCGCCAGCAGCTTGGAAGTAACAGCCAACACCGGGGAGCTGTTTTTT	CASSLEVTANTGELFF
.	.	TRBV2	TRBJ1-5	TGTGCCAGCAGTGATCCCTCGTTAACCCAGCCCCAGCATTTT	CASSDPSLTQPQHF
.	.	TRBV29-1	TRBJ2-1	TGCAGCGTTGGTTGGGCTAACGAATACAATGAGCAGTTCTTC	CSVGWANEYNEQFF
.	TRBD2	TRBV5-8	TRBJ2-3	TGTGCCAGCAGCTTCCCTCTAGCGGGAGTCACAGATACGCAGTATTTT	CASSFPLAGVTDTQYF
.	TRBD1	TRBV20-1	TRBJ1-2	TGCAGTGGACAGGGGGCTTGGGGCTACACCTTC	CSGQGAWGYTF
.	TRBD2	TRBV7-6	TRBJ2-3	TGTGCCAGCAGCTTACTAGCGGGAGCGCGCGCAGATACGCAGTATTTT	CASSLLAGARADTQYF
.	.	TRBV27	TRBJ2-7	TGTGCCAGCACTCGAAATACCCTTACGGGCGAGCAGTACTTC	CASTRNTLTGEQYF
.	TRBD2	TRBV3-1/TRBV3-2	TRBJ2-1	TGTGCCAGCAGCCAAGGACTAGCGGGGGGGCCCTACAATGAGCAGTTCTTC	CASSQGLAGGPYNEQFF
once	.	TRBV21-1	TRBJ2-5	TGTGCCAGCAGCAAAGAAGGCCCCCCAGGGGTCCAAGAGACCCAGTACTTC	CASSKEGPPGVQETQYF